This T cell receptor (beta chain) was found in a study of blood T cell repertoires in COVID-19. Study at large: The study drew acute and convalescent COVID-19 samples from the United States, Italy and Spain. Sources were T cells, B-cell-depleted T cells, or PBMCs; the material itself was cDNA or gDNA.

This clone has only one observation. Clones were read by immunoSEQ multiplex PCR, and TCRdb kept only the in-frame ones, dropping some. The sample carries about 74,000 clones, 84% recorded once. Sequencing was performed on peripheral blood. The source is a man aged 65 to 85 with acute or convalescent COVID-19.

This CDR3 reads CASSPSPGTYNEQFF. In DNA form, the CDR3 reads TGTGCCAGCAGCCCGAGCCCCGGGACTTACAATGAGCAGTTCTTC. This chain connects TRBV9 to TRBJ2-1; TRBD2 might be the D (6 bases). Germline assignment: CDR1 SGDLS and CDR2 YYNGEE. Trimming removed 4 bases from V and 4 bases from J, with 15 bases in between. This CDR3 contains 15 residues.